The 28 T cell receptor beta chains below come from one sample, sequenced in a study of cytomegalovirus exposure and HLA in healthy donors (dated 2017 in TCRdb). The library was prepared using the immunoSEQ multiplex PCR assay. For the multiplex PCR, a mixture combining 60 forward primers for TCR Vbeta segments and 13 reverse primers for TCR Jbeta segments was used. The table comes from immuneACCESS by way of TCRdb, which keeps in-frame sequences with V and J called. Part of the clones is missing from these tables; in studies checked, under half for an unresolved V gene and the rest for unknown reasons. In all, the sample holds under 200,000 clones, and approximately 82% of those were seen once. The biggest ten clones account for 8% to 10% of the sample. The sample was PBMCs. The receptor source for this set is a male donor in good health and CMV-seropositive.

The chain combines TRBV7-9 with TRBJ2-1; 10 nucleotides match TRBD2. The CDR3 is 15 residues long. Trimming took 3 bases from V and 5 from J; bases not matched to a gene: 4. Looked up from germline, CDR1 is SEHNR and CDR2 is FQNEAQ (reference sequence). CDR3 DNA sequence: TGTGCCAGCAGCTTGCTAGCGGGAGCCGACAATGAGCAGTTCTTC. It yields the protein CASSLLAGADNEQFF.

The J gene is TRBJ2-1, the V gene TRBV18, with D maybe TRBD2 (5 bases). The CDR3 length is 13 residues. Per germline, CDR1 KGHSH and CDR2 LQKENI. The ends were cut back, 6 bases at V and 3 bases at J, with 9 bases in the middle. The CDR3 bases are TGTGCCAGCTCCGGTGACTACTACAATGAGCAGTTCTTC. Translating it yields CASSGDYYNEQFF. Full variable domain (remainder filled in from reference TRBV18 and TRBJ2-1): NAGVMQNPRHLVRRRGQEARLRCSPMKGHSHVYWYRQLPEEGLKFMVYLQKENIIDESGMPKERFSAEFPKEGPSILRIQQVVRGDSAAYFCASSGDYYNEQFFGPGTRLTVL.

This clone was found once. As DNA, the CDR3 is TGTGCCAGCAGCTTATACAGGGGGCCCACAGATACGCAGTATTTT. It codes for CASSLYRGPTDTQYF. The chain couples TRBV13 to TRBJ2-3; 9 bases fit TRBD1. The CDR3 spans 15 residues. Germline CDR1 PRHDT, CDR2 FYEKMQ (reference sequence). With V trimmed by 2 bases and J by 2 bases, 2 bases remained unmatched. Drawing the rest from reference TRBV13 and TRBJ2-3, the complete variable domain is AAGVIQSPRHLIKEKRETATLKCYPIPRHDTVYWYQQGPGQDPQFLISFYEKMQSDKGSIPDRFSAQQFSDYHSELNMSSLELGDSALYFCASSLYRGPTDTQYFGPGTRLTVL.

The gene calls are TRBV6-1 and TRBJ1-4; tentatively, D is TRBD1 (5 bases). The CDR3 length is 13 residues. V dropped 2 bases and J dropped 10 bases, with 11 bases sitting between them. Germline V gene sequence: CDR1 MNHNS, CDR2 SASEGT. CDR3 in amino acids: CASSEQGGGKLFF. CDR3 nucleotides: TGTGCCAGCAGTGAACAGGGAGGCGGAAAACTGTTTTTT.

The chain is built from TRBV10-2 and TRBJ2-7, with D maybe TRBD2 (6 bases). With 8 bases removed from V and 1 base from J, the gap between germline ends came to 18 bases. Germline-derived CDR1 and CDR2 are WSHSY and SAAADI. CDR3 length equals 15 residues. This CDR3 reads CASSPRSGSSYEQYF. Here the CDR3 DNA reads TGCGCCAGCTCCCCAAGGAGCGGGTCTTCCTACGAGCAGTACTTC.

The chain links TRBV27 to TRBJ2-3, with 10 nucleotides matching TRBD2. The V gene's germline CDR1 is MNHEY and CDR2 SMNVEV (reference sequence). V lost 6 bases and J lost 4; bases outside the gene matches: 7. CDR3 length: 15 residues. The CDR3 DNA reads as TGTGCCAGCAGGAGGCTAGCGGGAGTAGCAGATACGCAGTATTTT. It yields the protein CASRRLAGVADTQYF.

For this clone: Germline is not matched at one junction end, which may reflect a read error. The chain joins TRBV7-9 to TRBJ2-1; the match to TRBD2 covers 8 bases. CDR1 and CDR2 from the germline V gene are SEHNR and FQNEAQ (reference sequence). The CDR3 sequence is 17 residues long. CDR3 bases: TGTTCCAGCAGCCCACCTAGCGGGCAATTTTACTCTCATGAGCAGTTCTTC. This encodes CSSSPPSGQFYSHEQFF.

The chain couples TRBV7-2 to TRBJ2-2; 8 positions agree with TRBD2. V lost 5 bases, J lost 1 base, and 6 bases stayed unmatched. The CDR3 consists of 16 residues. Per germline, CDR1 SGHTA and CDR2 FQGNSA. The CDR3 DNA is TGTGCCAGCAGCCCCGGGGGGGGTCGGAACACCGGGGAGCTGTTTTTT. It encodes CASSPGGGRNTGELFF.

V gene TRBV6-1 combines with J gene TRBJ2-1, with a possible D match to TRBD1 (6 bases). The V end lost 3 bases, the J end lost 16 bases, and 22 bases lay between the germline ends. This CDR3 is 14 amino acids long. From germline, CDR1 is MNHNS and CDR2 SASEGT. The CDR3: CASSDQGTRMFIFF. CDR3 in DNA: TGTGCCAGCAGTGACCAGGGGACGCGGATGTTTATTTTCTTC.

This chain links TRBV4-3 with TRBJ2-2; 8 bases are shared with TRBD1. The J segment lost 2 bases and the V segment lost 3 bases, leaving 2 bases of the junction unmatched. The CDR3 runs 15 residues. Germline V gives CDR1 LGHNA, CDR2 YSLEER. CDR3 coding DNA: TGCGCCAGCAGCCACACAGGGGGAAACACCGGGGAGCTGTTTTTT. Protein product: CASSHTGGNTGELFF.

V and J are TRBV10-3 and TRBJ1-1; the D is unclear. Germline assignment: CDR1 ENHRY and CDR2 SYGVKD. This CDR3 comprises 13 residues. The CDR3 DNA follows: TGTGTGACCGAGGGCAATGGGAACACTGAAGCTTTCTTT. Protein sequence: CVTEGNGNTEAFF.

The rearrangement joins TRBV6-6 to TRBJ2-7; tentatively, D is TRBD1 (5 bases). V shed 5 bases and J shed 3 bases, with 20 bases lying between them. Per germline, CDR1 MNHNY and CDR2 SVGAGI (reference sequence). This CDR3 contains 16 residues. The CDR3 nucleotides read TGTGCCAGCAGTCAACCCTCCAGGGCCCTTAACTACGAGCAGTACTTC. Its protein product is CASSQPSRALNYEQYF.

This rearrangement joins TRBV5-4 to TRBJ2-5; 7 bases are shared with TRBD2. Matching the DNA end better, TRBJ2-7 makes the J call doubtful. Germline V gene data show CDR1 as SGHNT and CDR2 as YYREEE (reference sequence). The CDR3 covers 14 residues. CDR3 sequence: CASSFASGSYEQYF. DNA of the CDR3: TGTGCCAGCAGCTTTGCTAGCGGATCCTACGAGCAGTACTTC.

Only one count was recorded for this clone. The CDR3 DNA reads as TGTGCCAGCAGTTCGGCGACAGGGACCACTGAAGCTTTCTTT. This gives the protein CASSSATGTTEAFF. The genes are TRBV6-6 and TRBJ1-1; TRBD1 agrees at 7 bases. V dropped 4 bases and J dropped 4; count of bases not matched to a gene: 6. This CDR3 has 14 residues. Germline loops: CDR1 MNHNY, CDR2 SVGAGI (reference sequence).

This clone came up a few times. The chain uses TRBV19 and TRBJ1-5, with TRBD1 identical over 10 bases. The J segment lost 1 base and the V segment lost 6 bases, leaving 9 bases of the junction unmatched. Germline V gene data show CDR1 as LNHDA and CDR2 as SQIVND (reference sequence). The CDR3 sequence is 17 residues long. Here the CDR3 reads CASRDRDRGRSNQPQHF. The CDR3 DNA is TGTGCCAGTAGGGACCGGGACAGGGGTCGGAGCAATCAGCCCCAGCATTTT.

The genes are TRBV6-6 and TRBJ2-1, with D tentatively TRBD2 (5 bases). Germline V gene lookup returns CDR1 MNHNY and CDR2 SVGAGI (reference sequence). The V gene lost 7 bases and the J gene lost 6 bases, with 16 bases spanning the gap. CDR3 size: 14 residues. CDR3 amino acids: CASTMDFNINEQFF. DNA for the CDR3: TGTGCCAGCACCATGGACTTTAACATCAATGAGCAGTTCTTC.

J is TRBJ2-5 and V is TRBV27; D is undetermined. There are 14 residues in the CDR3. V lost 5 bases and J 5 bases, leaving 15 bases between the germline ends. CDR1 and CDR2 (germline): MNHEY, SMNVEV (reference sequence). The CDR3 here is CASSASGSRETQYF. DNA of the CDR3: TGTGCCAGCAGTGCCTCAGGAAGCAGGGAGACCCAGTACTTC.

This clone showed up just a few times. The gene calls are TRBV4-1 and TRBJ2-7; D perhaps matches TRBD2 (6 bases). V was pared by 3 bases and J by 5 bases, with 17 bases between. Germline V lookup: CDR1 MGHRA, CDR2 YSYEKL. This CDR3 has 15 residues. CDR3 sequence: CASSHPPAGIHEQYF. CDR3 nucleotides: TGCGCCAGCAGCCACCCCCCGGCGGGGATCCACGAGCAGTACTTC.

V and J are TRBV5-4 and TRBJ1-2; 7 nucleotides align to TRBD1. Germline CDR1 is SGHNT and CDR2 is YYREEE (reference sequence). V lost 2 bases to trimming and J lost 6 bases; unmatched junction nucleotides: 10. The CDR3 consists of 15 residues. The CDR3 here is CASSLGGQGVNGYTF. CDR3 in DNA: TGTGCCAGCAGCTTAGGTGGGCAGGGGGTAAATGGCTACACCTTC.

The chain recombines TRBV27 with TRBJ1-5, with 7 bases lining up with TRBD1. The germline V gene encodes CDR1 MNHEY and CDR2 SMNVEV (reference sequence). Germline trimming cut 6 bases from V and 4 bases from J; bases unmatched to any gene: 0. The CDR3 has 12 amino acids. The CDR3 region has the DNA TGTGCCAGCAGACAGGGGAATCAGCCCCAGCATTTT. As protein: CASRQGNQPQHF.

The chain uses TRBV15 and TRBJ1-4; D is ambiguous. V lost 0 bases and J 0 bases, leaving 14 bases between the germline ends. The CDR3 has 18 amino acids. Germline lookup yields CDR1 LNHNV and CDR2 YYDKDF (reference sequence). The CDR3 sequence: CATSRDNTHGATNEKLFF. Written as DNA, the CDR3 is TGTGCCACCAGCAGAGATAACACACACGGGGCAACTAATGAAAAACTGTTTTTT.

Only one count was recorded for this clone. The chain links TRBV19 to TRBJ2-7, with 7 bases aligning to TRBD1. The germline V gene encodes CDR1 LNHDA and CDR2 SQIVND (reference sequence). After removal of 2 bases from V and 3 bases from J, the junction contained 4 bases not matched to a gene. The CDR3 sequence is 14 residues long. CDR3 DNA: TGTGCCAGTAGTATAAAGGGGGCTAACTACGAGCAGTACTTC. It codes for CASSIKGANYEQYF.

The rearrangement joins TRBV15 to TRBJ2-1; TRBD1 matches 8 bases. CDR1 and CDR2 from the germline V gene are LNHNV and YYDKDF (reference sequence). J was trimmed by 13 bases and V by 0 bases; bases with no gene match: 5. The CDR3 covers 13 residues. The CDR3 DNA follows: TGTGCCACCAGCAGAGACCATGGACAGGGCCAGTTCTTC. Its protein product is CATSRDHGQGQFF.

V gene TRBV6-1 combines with J gene TRBJ1-1, with D maybe TRBD1 (5 bases). V dropped 4 bases and J dropped 13 bases, with 16 bases sitting between them. Germline V gene data show CDR1 as MNHNS and CDR2 as SASEGT. CDR3 size: 12 residues. The DNA of the CDR3 is TGTGCCAGCAGTGTAGAGGGACTTGAGGGTTTCTTT. Residues: CASSVEGLEGFF.

The chain has TRBV7-9 and TRBJ1-1; the D gene is possibly TRBD1 (5 bases). CDR3 size: 12 residues. Trimming stripped 5 bases from V and 10 bases from J, with 14 bases between. Germline V CDR1 and CDR2: SEHNR, FQNEAQ (reference sequence). The CDR3 loop is CASSLPGGGAFF. CDR3 DNA: TGTGCCAGCAGCCTTCCCGGGGGGGGAGCTTTCTTT. The variable domain in full, completed from reference TRBV7-9 and TRBJ1-1, reads DTGVSQNPRHKITKRGQNVTFRCDPISEHNRLYWYRQTLGQGPEFLTYFQNEAQLEKSRLLSDRFSAERPKGSFSTLEIQRTEQGDSAMYLCASSLPGGGAFFGQGTRLTVV.

This clone was counted once. This rearrangement joins TRBV6-5 to TRBJ2-5; no definite D call. Between the trimmed V and J ends, which lost 2 bases and 8 bases, there was a span of 6 bases. This CDR3 is built from 11 residues. CDR1 is MNHEY and CDR2 is SVGAGI in the germline V gene. CDR3 sequence: CASSYLGTQYF. The CDR3 DNA sequence: TGTGCCAGCAGTTACCTAGGAACCCAGTACTTC.

The chain is built from TRBV5-1 and TRBJ2-5; D perhaps matches TRBD2 (6 bases). Germline assignment: CDR1 SGHRS and CDR2 YFSETQ. The V gene lost 5 bases and the J gene lost 2 bases, with 13 bases spanning the gap. The CDR3 totals 14 residues. The CDR3 region is CASSSGLGQETQYF. The CDR3 coding sequence is TGCGCCAGCAGTTCGGGACTGGGACAAGAGACCCAGTACTTC.

The chain recombines TRBV10-3 with TRBJ1-1; TRBD1 agrees at 8 bases. The CDR3 is made up of 11 amino acids. The germline V gene has CDR1 ENHRY and CDR2 SYGVKD. Trimming removed 6 bases from V and 10 bases from J; junction bases left unmatched: 4. The CDR3 region is CAISQDRGAFF. For the CDR3, the DNA is TGTGCCATCAGCCAAGACAGGGGAGCTTTCTTT.